This TCR beta chain was sequenced during a study of regulatory T cells in long-lasting Graves disease. Stated time point: persistent/refractory GD, antithyroid drugs over 5 years with positive TRAb. There was RNA extracted from PBMCs, and the TCR library was made from it. CDR1 and CDR2 from the germline V gene are SGDLS and YYNGEE. V was pared by 0 bases and J by 4 bases, with 13 bases between. The CDR3 has 15 residues. HTBI primers from iRepertoire and Arm-PCR of CDR3 regions yielded the TCR beta libraries. Each CDR3 protein gets one entry after TCRdb re-called the multiplex PCR reads with MiXCR. The sample includes under 500,000 distinct CDR3 sequences, less than 25% of them seen just once. Note on this clonotype: What it recognizes is unknown.

Broader study findings: Between persistent patients, thousands of public clonotypes were shared, exceeding the 800 to 1,000 shared between new patients.

V usage is TRBV9 and J usage is TRBJ1-2, with D maybe TRBD1 (6 bases). The clonotype originates from a female donor with Graves disease. The source was peripheral blood mononuclear cells (PBMCs), collected when the disease was refractory, from a patient treated with antithyroid drugs. The CDR3 bases are TGTGCCAGCAGCGTAGGGGGGGGCGCGGCCTATGGCTACACCTTC. The encoded protein is CASSVGGGAAYGYTF.